Listed below are T cell receptor beta chains from one sample, sequenced in a study of technical replicates of blood from several donors. Sequencing was performed with immunoSEQ multiplex PCR; in TCRdb, only in-frame clones are kept and a portion is missing. Among about 76,000 clones, 70% to 90% were seen once, and the ten largest hold roughly 4.8%. Sequencing input: PBMCs. These receptor sequences come from a human donor in good health. Some clones in this sample may be carry-over from other donors' samples. CDR3s include the opening cysteine and the closing phenylalanine or tryptophan. Not every row has a clone size; where given, it reads once, few, many or a size class.

>TRBV19|.
CAASRGNNQPQHF
>TRBV4-3|.
CASSQVSRTEYYGYTF
>TRBV4-1|.
CASSQDWPRGAGLDEQFF
>TRBV4-3|.
CASSQSSSYNEQFF
>TRBV5-4|.
CASSSDLGQGGYGYTF
>TRBV27|.
CASSSGQYTNYGYTF
>TRBV6-5|.
CASSSPRTGVYGYTF
>TRBV25-1|.
CASSDPLVSYNEQFF
>TRBV4-1|.
CASSQRQGPQPQHF
>TRBV11-3|.
CASSFSGNTDTQYF
>TRBV6-6|.
CASTSLRGGEQYF
>TRBV2|.
CASALLNEQFF
>TRBV4-3|.
CASSLADRRGETQYF
>TRBV27|.
CASSPGQGGDEQYF
>TRBV29-1|.
CSVESGTSGNEQYF
>TRBV2|.
CASISRAGGPYNSPLHF
>TRBV5-4|.
CASSPAPGAYNEQFF
>TRBV11-2|.
CASSLARGGEQYF
>TRBV29-1|.
CSVEGVDRESTDTQYF
>TRBV5-4|.
CASSSATSTDTQYF
>TRBV30|.
CAPPRGEITEAFF
>TRBV30|.
CAWSPGTASGNTIYF
>TRBV28|.
CASSLGPGGEGPGGYTF
>TRBV25-1|.
CASSETTGYNEQFF
>TRBV5-4|.
CASSGGVGTEAFF
>TRBV14|.
CASSQAGGLEKLFF
>TRBV29-1|.
CSVEDGTLNTEAFF
>TRBV4-2|.
CASSLGTGGLGNQPQHF
>TRBV5-1|.
CASYTGTGTHVLTF
>TRBV5-5|.
CASSPGGTGGFDEQFF
>TRBV27|.
CASSAQTTGRTEAFF
>TRBV9|.
CASATLPYNEQFF
>TRBV18|.
CASSPSSQVSYTF
>TRBV7-2|.
CASSSTGFYGYTF
>TRBV18|.
CASSPGAGGQPQHF
>TRBV10-3|.
CAISGGQGAYGYTF
>TRBV27|.
CASSFRGNQPQHF
>TRBV6-5|.
CASSYSYQGSYEQYF
>TRBV6-1|many
CASSRTSDYNEQFF
>TRBV27|once
CASSLFSSGSQETQYF
>TRBV27|once
CASSRTGESGYTF